Listed below are T cell receptor beta chains from one sample, sequenced in a study of blood T cell repertoires in COVID-19. Generated by immunoSEQ multiplex PCR, the TCRdb table keeps only in-frame clones and is missing some. Of roughly 59,000 clones in the sample, approximately 79% were seen once. Sequencing was done on a sample of peripheral blood. The receptors stem from a human donor in a cohort sampled during active COVID-19. The CDR3 runs from the conserved cysteine through the conserved F or W. A D gene is named only where the DNA matches it firmly. Where a row states a size, it is once, few, many or the class of an expanded clone; other rows omit it.

>TRBD1|-|TRBV27|TRBJ2-1
TGTGCCAGCGGACAGGGGGCAAGTCGGGACAATGAGCAGTTCTTC
CASGQGASRDNEQFF
>TRBD1|-|TRBV6-2/TRBV6-3|TRBJ2-5
TGTGCCAGCAGTTCCATCCGGGACAGACAAGAGACCCAGTACTTC
CASSSIRDRQETQYF
>-|-|TRBV4-2|TRBJ2-3
TGTGCCAGCAGCCAAGATAAGCCACCCCATACGCAGTATTTT
CASSQDKPPHTQYF
>-|-|TRBV5-1|TRBJ1-4
TGCGCCAGCAGTTTGGTGGTGGGGGCTCCTAATGAAAAACTGTTTTTT
CASSLVVGAPNEKLFF
>TRBD2|-|TRBV6-2/TRBV6-3|TRBJ2-7
TGTGCCAGCAGCCGGGGGGAGGCCTACGAGCAGTACTTC
CASSRGEAYEQYF
>-|-|TRBV5-1|TRBJ2-2
TGCGCCAGCATCGAGGGCACGAACACCGGGGAGCTGTTTTTT
CASIEGTNTGELFF
>-|few|TRBV5-3|TRBJ2-3
TGTGCCAGAAGCCTGGACGGTACAGATACGCAGTATTTT
CARSLDGTDTQYF
>TRBD1|-|TRBV24-1|TRBJ2-1
TGTGCCACCAGTGAAATGGGACAGGGGGGCAATGAGCAGTTCTTC
CATSEMGQGGNEQFF
>TRBD1|-|TRBV9|TRBJ2-7
TGTGCCAGCACCCCAGGGGGCTGGTCCTACGAGCAGTACTTC
CASTPGGWSYEQYF
>-|few|TRBV6-4|TRBJ2-1
TGTGCCAGCAGCCCGGGGGAATACAATGAGCAGTTCTTC
CASSPGEYNEQFF
>-|-|TRBV6-2/TRBV6-3|TRBJ2-6
TGTGCCAGCAGTTTACTTTCTGGGGCCAACGTCCTGACTTTC
CASSLLSGANVLTF
>-|-|TRBV7-2|TRBJ1-1
TGTGCCAGCAGCTTAGGTCGCGGGGGCCAGAACACTGAAGCTTTCTTT
CASSLGRGGQNTEAFF
>TRBD1|-|TRBV27|TRBJ1-3
TGTGCCAGCAGTTTAGAAGGGGGCGGCGGAAACACCATATATTTT
CASSLEGGGGNTIYF
>TRBD2|-|TRBV28|TRBJ2-7
TGTGCCAGCAGTAACCCGAGGGGCGGGAGCCGCTGGGAGCAGTACTTC
CASSNPRGGSRWEQYF
>TRBD1|once|TRBV4-2|TRBJ2-7
TGTGCCAGCAGCCAAGATATGGGGACAGGGGGCTACGAGCAGTACTTC
CASSQDMGTGGYEQYF
>-|-|TRBV28|TRBJ1-1
TGTGCCACCCACAGGGCCGATGCTACTATGAACACTGAAGCTTTCTTT
CATHRADATMNTEAFF
>-|-|TRBV25-1|TRBJ2-2
TGTGCCAGCAGTGATCGAGGCGGAGGGGAGCTGTTTTTT
CASSDRGGGELFF
>TRBD1|-|TRBV14|TRBJ1-3
TGTGCCAGCAGCCAACTCCCCGACAGGGCTGCCGGAAACACCATATATTTT
CASSQLPDRAAGNTIYF
>TRBD1|-|TRBV20-1|TRBJ2-7
TGCAGTGTCCGGGGGGACAGGGGTCAGTACTTC
CSVRGDRGQYF
>TRBD2|-|TRBV24-1|TRBJ2-1
TGTGCCACCAGTGACCCAACGACTAGCGGGAGGCATGCCGATGAGCAGTTCTTC
CATSDPTTSGRHADEQFF
>-|-|TRBV19|TRBJ2-7
TGTGCCAGTAGTAATAGCAACGAGCAGTACTTC
CASSNSNEQYF
>TRBD1|-|TRBV24-1|TRBJ1-2
TGTGCCACCAGTGATCAGGGGGCCAGGTATGGCTACACCTTC
CATSDQGARYGYTF
>TRBD2|once|TRBV5-4|TRBJ2-7
TGTGCCAGCAGCTTGCCGGGACTAGCGGCGGGGGGCGAGCAGTACTTC
CASSLPGLAAGGEQYF
>TRBD2|-|TRBV27|TRBJ2-2
TGTGCCAGCAGGCGAGCTAGCGGGAGGGCCGGGAGCGGGGAGCTGTTTTTT
CASRRASGRAGSGELFF
>-|-|TRBV7-2|TRBJ2-7
TGTGCCAGCAGCTCCTCTCCCTCCGGGGAGCAGTACTTC
CASSSSPSGEQYF
>-|-|TRBV19|TRBJ2-1
TGTGCCAGTAGTATAATCTTCAGCTCCTACAATGAGCAGTTCTTC
CASSIIFSSYNEQFF
>TRBD1|once|TRBV7-2|TRBJ2-4
TGTGCCAGCAGCTTAGGACAGGGTCAAGCCAAAAACATTCAGTACTTC
CASSLGQGQAKNIQYF
>-|once|TRBV7-7|TRBJ2-5
TGTGCCAGCAGCCCTTCTACGGGATACCAAGAGACCCAGTACTTC
CASSPSTGYQETQYF
>-|-|TRBV9|TRBJ2-3
TGTGCCAGCAGCGTAGCGGGGTACCTCCCAGATACGCAGTATTTT
CASSVAGYLPDTQYF
>TRBD2|-|TRBV7-2|TRBJ2-7
TGTGCCAGCAGCGGTCGGACTAGATACGAGCAGTACTTC
CASSGRTRYEQYF
>-|-|TRBV11-2|TRBJ1-6
TGTGCCAGCAGTAACACCAACAGGAATTCACCCCTCCACTTT
CASSNTNRNSPLHF
>-|-|TRBV4-2|TRBJ2-7
TGTGCCAGCAGCCAAGGGGAGGACAAGACCTACGAGCAGTACTTC
CASSQGEDKTYEQYF
>TRBD2|-|TRBV25-1|TRBJ2-3
TGTGCCCGTCTTTCACAGGGTTCTGGCGGGAGGGCTAGGGATACGCAGTATTTT
CARLSQGSGGRARDTQYF
>TRBD2|few|TRBV7-8|TRBJ2-3
TGTGCCAGCAGCTTTTCGGCGGGAGGGCCGGGAGATACGCAGTATTTT
CASSFSAGGPGDTQYF
>-|-|TRBV19|TRBJ2-5
TGTGCCAGTAGTATACTAGAAGGGGCGGCCCAGTACTTC
CASSILEGAAQYF
>TRBD1|-|TRBV5-1|TRBJ1-4
TGCGCCAGCAGACAACAGGGGTTATCTGAAAAACTGTTTTTT
CASRQQGLSEKLFF
>TRBD1|-|TRBV24-1|TRBJ2-1
TGTGCCACCAGTGCCCGGGACAGGGCCCACAATGAGCAGTTCTTC
CATSARDRAHNEQFF
>TRBD1|few|TRBV3-1/TRBV3-2|TRBJ1-5
TGTGCCAGCAGCCAAGATGTGACAGGGGCCGGTCAGCCCCAGCATTTT
CASSQDVTGAGQPQHF
>TRBD2|-|TRBV3-1/TRBV3-2|TRBJ2-3
TGTGCCAGCAGCCTATGGACTAGCGGGAGCGGCAGCGGCACAGATACGCAGTATTTT
CASSLWTSGSGSGTDTQYF
>TRBD2|-|TRBV18|TRBJ2-5
TGTGCCAGCTCACCGCTAGCGGGAAGCCTGGAGACCCAGTACTTC
CASSPLAGSLETQYF